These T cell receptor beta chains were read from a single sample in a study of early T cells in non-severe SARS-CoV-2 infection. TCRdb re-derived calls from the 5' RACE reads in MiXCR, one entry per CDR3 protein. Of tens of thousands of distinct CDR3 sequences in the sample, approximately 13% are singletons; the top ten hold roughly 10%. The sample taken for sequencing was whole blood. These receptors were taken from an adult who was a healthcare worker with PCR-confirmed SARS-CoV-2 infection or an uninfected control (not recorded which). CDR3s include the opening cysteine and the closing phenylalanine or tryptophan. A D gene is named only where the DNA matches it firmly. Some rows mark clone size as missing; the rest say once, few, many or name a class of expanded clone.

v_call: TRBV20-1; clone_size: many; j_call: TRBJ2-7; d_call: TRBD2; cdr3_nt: TGCAGTGCCTCTTCTAGCGGGATATACGAGCAGTACTTC; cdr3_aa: CSASSSGIYEQYF
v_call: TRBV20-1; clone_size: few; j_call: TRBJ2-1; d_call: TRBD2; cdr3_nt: TGCAGTGCAACTCGACTAGCGGGCCGGACCGGTGAGCAGTTCTTC; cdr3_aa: CSATRLAGRTGEQFF
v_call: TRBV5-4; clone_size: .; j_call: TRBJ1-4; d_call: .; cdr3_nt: TGTGCCAGCAGCGAGAGGAACAATGAAAAACTGTTTTTT; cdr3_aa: CASSERNNEKLFF
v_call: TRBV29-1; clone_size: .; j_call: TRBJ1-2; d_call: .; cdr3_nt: TGCAGCGGAGGGACCGCTAACTATGGCTACACCTTC; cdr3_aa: CSGGTANYGYTF
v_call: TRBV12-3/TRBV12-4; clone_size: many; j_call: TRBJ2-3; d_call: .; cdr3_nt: TGTGCCAGCAGTTTAGTTTGGGCAGATACGCAGTATTTT; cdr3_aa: CASSLVWADTQYF
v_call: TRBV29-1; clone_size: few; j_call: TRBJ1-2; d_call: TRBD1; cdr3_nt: TGCAGCAAACGGACAGGGAATGGCTACACCTTC; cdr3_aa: CSKRTGNGYTF
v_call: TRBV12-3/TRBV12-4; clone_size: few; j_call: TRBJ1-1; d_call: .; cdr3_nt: TGTGCCAGCACCGGGACGGCGCTCATGGTAGCTTTCTTT; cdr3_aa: CASTGTALMVAFF
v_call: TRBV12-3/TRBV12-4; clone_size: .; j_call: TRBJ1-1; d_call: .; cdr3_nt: TGTGCCAGCAGTTTAGTACAGAACACTGAAGCTTTCTTT; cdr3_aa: CASSLVQNTEAFF
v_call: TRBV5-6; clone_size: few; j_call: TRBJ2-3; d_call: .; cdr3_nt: TGTGCCAGCAGCTCGCCTAGGAAGGGCCGATTTGTGTATTTT; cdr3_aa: CASSSPRKGRFVYF
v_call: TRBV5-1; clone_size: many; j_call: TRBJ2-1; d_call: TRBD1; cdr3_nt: TGCGCCAGCAGCTACCCGGGACAGGGCTTAAATGAGCAGTTCTTC; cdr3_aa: CASSYPGQGLNEQFF
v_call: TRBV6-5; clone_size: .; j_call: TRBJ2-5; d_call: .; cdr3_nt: TGTGCCAGCAGTCCCTTGAGGGGGGGGGAGGATGAGACCCAGTACTTC; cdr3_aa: CASSPLRGGEDETQYF
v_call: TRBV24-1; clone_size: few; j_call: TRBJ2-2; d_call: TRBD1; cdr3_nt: TGTGCCACCAGTGAATTTGGTATCAGGGGGTCGAGCACCGGGGAGCTGTTTTTT; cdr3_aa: CATSEFGIRGSSTGELFF
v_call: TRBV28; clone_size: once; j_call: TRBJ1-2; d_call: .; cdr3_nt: TGTGCCAGCAGTTTATCCTCCCGGGCCTCTCGGGGCTACACCTTC; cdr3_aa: CASSLSSRASRGYTF
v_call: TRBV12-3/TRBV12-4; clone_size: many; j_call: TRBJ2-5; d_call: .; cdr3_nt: TGTGCCAGCAGTCCTAATGGGCTGGAAGAGACCCAGTACTTC; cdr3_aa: CASSPNGLEETQYF
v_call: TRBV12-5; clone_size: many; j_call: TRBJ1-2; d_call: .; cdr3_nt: TGTGCTAGTGGTTCCTCCGGGACGCAACTAACTAACTATGGCTACACCTTC; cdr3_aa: CASGSSGTQLTNYGYTF
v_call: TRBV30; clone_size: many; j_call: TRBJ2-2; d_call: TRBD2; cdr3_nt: TGTGCCTGGAGACTAGCGGGGACCACCGGGGAGCTGTTTTTT; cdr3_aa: CAWRLAGTTGELFF
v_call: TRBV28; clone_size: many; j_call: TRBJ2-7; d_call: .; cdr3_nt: TGTGCCAGCAGTCTTTCAGGGGACCCCTACGAGCAGTACTTC; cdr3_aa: CASSLSGDPYEQYF
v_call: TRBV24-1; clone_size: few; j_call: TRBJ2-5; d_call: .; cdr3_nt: TGTGCCACCAGTGACGCTCGCGGGGAGACCCAGTACTTC; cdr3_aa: CATSDARGETQYF
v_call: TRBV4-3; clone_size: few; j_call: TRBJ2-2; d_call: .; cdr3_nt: TGCGCCAGCAGCCAAGATCTACTTGCCACCGGGGAGCTGTTTTTT; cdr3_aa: CASSQDLLATGELFF
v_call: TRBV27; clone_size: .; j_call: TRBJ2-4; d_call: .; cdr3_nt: TGTGCCAGCACCGGGGCCCCGGGGGACATTCAGTACTTC; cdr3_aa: CASTGAPGDIQYF
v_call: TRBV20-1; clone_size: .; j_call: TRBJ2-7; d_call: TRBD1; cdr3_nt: TGCAGTGCTTGGGACAGGCGAGGGAGCTACGAGCAGTACTTC; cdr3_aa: CSAWDRRGSYEQYF
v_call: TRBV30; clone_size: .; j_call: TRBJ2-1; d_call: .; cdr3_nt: TGTGCCTGGAGTGTTGACTGGAATGAGCAGTTCTTC; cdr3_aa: CAWSVDWNEQFF
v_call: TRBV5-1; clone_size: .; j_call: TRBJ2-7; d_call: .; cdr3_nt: TGCGCCAGCAGCATCCTGGACAGGAGGGACGAGCAGTACTTC; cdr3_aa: CASSILDRRDEQYF
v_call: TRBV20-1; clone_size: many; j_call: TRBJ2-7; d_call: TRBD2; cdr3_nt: TGCAGTGCTAGATATAAGGGTAGTTCGCGGGAGGGCCGCTACGAGCAGTACTTC; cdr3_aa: CSARYKGSSREGRYEQYF
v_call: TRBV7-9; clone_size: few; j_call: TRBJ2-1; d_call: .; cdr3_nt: TGTGCCAGCAGCTTACTAGTGAACAATGAGCAGTTCTTC; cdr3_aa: CASSLLVNNEQFF
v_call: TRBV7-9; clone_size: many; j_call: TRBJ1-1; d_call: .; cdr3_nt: TGTGCCAGCAGCTCGCAGGGAGGCACTGAAGCTTTCTTT; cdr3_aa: CASSSQGGTEAFF
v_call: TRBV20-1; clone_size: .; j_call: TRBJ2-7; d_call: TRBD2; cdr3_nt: TGCAGTGCTAGCGGTACCGGGACTAGCGACTACTACGAGCAGTACTTC; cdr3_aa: CSASGTGTSDYYEQYF
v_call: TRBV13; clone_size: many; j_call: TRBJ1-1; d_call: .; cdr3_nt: TGTGCCAGCAGCCGGCGGCTGAACACTGAAGCTTTCTTT; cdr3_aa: CASSRRLNTEAFF
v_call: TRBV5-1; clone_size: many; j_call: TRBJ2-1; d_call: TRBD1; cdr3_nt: TGCGCCAGCAGCTTGGCTCCGGGACAGGGGAGGAATGAGCAGTTCTTC; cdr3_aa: CASSLAPGQGRNEQFF
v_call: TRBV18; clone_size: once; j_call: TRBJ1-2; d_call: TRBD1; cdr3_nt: TGTGCCAGCTCACCAGAGGGACAGGCTAACTATGGCTACACCTTC; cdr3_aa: CASSPEGQANYGYTF
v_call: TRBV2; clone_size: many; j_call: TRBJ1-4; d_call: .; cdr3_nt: TGTGCCAGCGTGCTCCAGAATGAAAAACTGTTTTTT; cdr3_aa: CASVLQNEKLFF
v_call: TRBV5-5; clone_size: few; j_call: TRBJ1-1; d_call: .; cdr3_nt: TGTGCCAGCAGGCGAGGGGGAGACACTGAAGCTTTCTTT; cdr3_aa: CASRRGGDTEAFF
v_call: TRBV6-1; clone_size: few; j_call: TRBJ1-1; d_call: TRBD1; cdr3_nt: TGTGCCAGCAGTGAACAGGGGGATGAAGCTTTCTTT; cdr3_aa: CASSEQGDEAFF
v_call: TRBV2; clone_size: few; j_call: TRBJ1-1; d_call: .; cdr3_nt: TGTGCCAGCGCCAGTGGGGGCGCTGAAGCTTTCTTT; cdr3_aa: CASASGGAEAFF
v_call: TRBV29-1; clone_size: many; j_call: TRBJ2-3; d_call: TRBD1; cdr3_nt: TGCAGCGTCTTGACAGGGAGATTCGCAGATACGCAGTATTTT; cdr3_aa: CSVLTGRFADTQYF
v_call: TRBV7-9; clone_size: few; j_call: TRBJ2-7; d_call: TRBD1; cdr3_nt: TGTGCCAGCAGCTATACAGGGGTGATGTACGAGCAGTACTTC; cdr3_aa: CASSYTGVMYEQYF
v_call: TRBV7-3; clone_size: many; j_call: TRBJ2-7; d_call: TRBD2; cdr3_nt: TGTGCCAGCAGCTTAATAGCGGGGACCTACGAGCAGTACTTC; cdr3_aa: CASSLIAGTYEQYF
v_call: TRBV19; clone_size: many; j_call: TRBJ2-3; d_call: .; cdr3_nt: TGTGCCAGTAGTATTTACGGGCCTCAACAGCCAGATACGCAGTATTTT; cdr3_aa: CASSIYGPQQPDTQYF
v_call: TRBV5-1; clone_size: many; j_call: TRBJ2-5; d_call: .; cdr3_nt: TGCGCCAGCAGCATTCGGACGGGGGAGACCCAGTACTTC; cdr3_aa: CASSIRTGETQYF
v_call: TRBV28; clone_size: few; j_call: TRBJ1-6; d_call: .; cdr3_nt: TGTGCCAGCAAGGACGTTCTAAATTCACCCCTCCACTTT; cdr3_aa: CASKDVLNSPLHF
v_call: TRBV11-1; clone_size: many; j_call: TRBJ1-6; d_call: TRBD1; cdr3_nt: TGTGCCAGCAGCTCGAGGACAGGGCGTAGTTCACCCCTCCACTTT; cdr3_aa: CASSSRTGRSSPLHF
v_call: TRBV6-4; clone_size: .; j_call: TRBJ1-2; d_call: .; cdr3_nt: TGTCCCCGCACCCACGGCTACACCTTC; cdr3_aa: CPRTHGYTF
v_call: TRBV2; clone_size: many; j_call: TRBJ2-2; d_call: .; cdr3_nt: TGTGCCAGCAGTCAACCCGGGACCGGGGAGCTGTTTTTT; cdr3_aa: CASSQPGTGELFF
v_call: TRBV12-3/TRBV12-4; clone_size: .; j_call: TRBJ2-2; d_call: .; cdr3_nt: TGTGCCAGCAGTCGGACCAACACCGGGGAGCAGTTTTTT; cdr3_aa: CASSRTNTGEQFF
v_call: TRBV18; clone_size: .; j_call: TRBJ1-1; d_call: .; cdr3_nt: TGTGCCAGCTCACAGTCAGGGTACGCTGAAGCTTTCTTT; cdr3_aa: CASSQSGYAEAFF
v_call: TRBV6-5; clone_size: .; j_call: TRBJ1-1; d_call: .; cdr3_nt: TGTGCCAGCAGTTACTCGCGCACCCTGAACACTGAAGCTTTCTTT; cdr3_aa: CASSYSRTLNTEAFF
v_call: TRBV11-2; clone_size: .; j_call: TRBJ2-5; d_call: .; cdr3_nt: TGTGCCAGCAGCTTAACCAAGGGAGAGACCCAGTACTTC; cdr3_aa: CASSLTKGETQYF
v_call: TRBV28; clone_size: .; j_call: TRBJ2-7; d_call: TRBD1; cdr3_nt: TGTGCCAGCACCGTTCCGGGACAGGGGTACGAGCAGTACTTC; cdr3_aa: CASTVPGQGYEQYF